These 9 T cell receptor beta chains originate from one sample sequenced in a study of regulatory T cells in long-lasting Graves disease. To make TCR beta libraries, researchers used iRepertoire HTBI primers and Arm-PCR of CDR3 regions. Via MiXCR, TCRdb re-called the multiplex PCR reads, giving one row per CDR3 protein. Among roughly 360,000 distinct CDR3 sequences listed, roughly 24% were seen once. Described time point: persistent/refractory GD, antithyroid drugs over 5 years with positive TRAb. Construction of the TCR library relied on RNA isolated from PBMCs. Source: peripheral blood mononuclear cells (PBMCs), taken when the disease was refractory, from a patient treated with antithyroid drugs. Source of these receptors: a woman between 35 and 50 years old with Graves disease.

About this clonotype: A much larger clone lies a single base off, so this may be a read error. The chain carries TRBV12-3 or TRBV12-4 and TRBJ2-2; TRBD2 is a possible D gene (6 bases). The CDR3 extends over 17 amino acids. The CDR3 here is CASSQRRRDRGTGALFF. In nucleotides, the CDR3 is TGTGCCAGCAGCCAGAGACGGCGGGATAGGGGCACCGGGGCGCTGTTTTTT.

This clonotype was picked up many times. The chain has TRBV28 and TRBJ2-2, with D perhaps matching TRBD1 or TRBD2 (5 bases each). CDR3 length: 14 residues. Per the germline V gene, CDR1 is MDHEN and CDR2 is SYDVKM. V dropped 2 bases and J dropped 6 bases, with 10 bases sitting between them. CDR3 region: CASSLGGIAGELFF. The CDR3 DNA follows: TGTGCCAGCAGTTTAGGGGGAATTGCCGGGGAGCTGTTTTTT.

This clonotype was counted ten times or more. This chain connects TRBV20-1 to TRBJ2-7; weak D call: TRBD2 (5 bases). Germline loops: CDR1 DFQATT, CDR2 SNEGSKA (reference sequence). V was cut by 6 bases and J by 3 bases, with 12 bases left in between. This CDR3 contains 12 residues. CDR3 nucleotide sequence: TGCAGTGCGAACGGGATAAACTACGAGCAGTACTTC. Translation: CSANGINYEQYF.

The chain carries TRBV3-1 and TRBJ2-7, with a possible D match to TRBD2 (6 bases). This CDR3 spans 16 amino acids. Trimming took off 0 bases at V and 2 bases at J, with 14 bases between the two ends. Germline CDR1 reads LGHDT; CDR2 reads YNNKEL (reference sequence). The CDR3: CASSQDGWDSTYEQYF. The CDR3 DNA is TGTGCCAGCAGCCAAGATGGCTGGGACTCTACCTACGAGCAGTACTTC.

The J gene is TRBJ2-1, the V gene TRBV7-6; 11 positions match TRBD2. The V gene end was trimmed by 4 bases and the J gene end by 5 bases; junction bases not matched to a gene: 4. Germline V lookup: CDR1 SGHVS, CDR2 FNYEAQ. The CDR3 has 15 amino acids. The CDR3 loop is CASSWGLAVNNEQFF. CDR3 nucleotide sequence: TGTGCCAGCAGCTGGGGACTAGCGGTGAACAATGAGCAGTTCTTC.

This clonotype was observed a few times. Here the CDR3 DNA reads TGTGCCAGCGAGAGCGGGACCTACGAGCAGTACTTC. Its translation is CASESGTYEQYF. The V gene is TRBV28, the J gene TRBJ2-7; 7 positions match TRBD2. The CDR3 totals 12 residues. Unmatched junction bases numbered 3, after V lost 8 bases and J lost 2 bases. Germline values: CDR1 MDHEN, CDR2 SYDVKM.

Here the CDR3 reads CASSLRSGREGLYNEQFF. For the CDR3, the DNA is TGTGCCAGCAGCCTCCGTTCGGGGCGGGAGGGACTTTACAATGAGCAGTTCTTC. The chain recombines TRBV9 with TRBJ2-1; 9 nucleotides match TRBD2. V was pared by 4 bases and J by 4 bases, with 15 bases of the junction left unmatched. Germline CDR1 is SGDLS and CDR2 is YYNGEE. The length of the CDR3 is 18 residues.

This clonotype was counted at least ten times. The chain couples TRBV2 to TRBJ1-4; D gene uncertain. V was cut by 8 bases and J by 3 bases, with 13 bases left in between. The CDR3 extends over 14 amino acids. CDR1 and CDR2 from the germline V gene are SNHLY and FYNNEI. CDR3 residues: CASVKSLSNEKLFF. The CDR3 region has the DNA TGTGCCAGCGTTAAGTCTCTTTCTAATGAAAAACTGTTTTTT.

CDR3 coding DNA: TGTGCCAGCAGTGGGCGAAGCGTGAGCTCCTACAATGAGCAGTTCTTC. Protein: CASSGRSVSSYNEQFF. The gene calls are TRBV28 and TRBJ2-1, with D unclear. This CDR3 spans 16 amino acids. CDR1 is MDHEN, CDR2 SYDVKM, per germline. V lost 5 bases and J 0 bases, leaving 14 bases between the germline ends.